This TCR beta chain was captured by sequencing in a study of early T cells in non-severe SARS-CoV-2 infection. Across the study: With bulk RNA from unsorted whole blood as input, sequencing yielded unpaired chains. Study-wide findings and caveats: Private and CD4 specificities were missed by VDJdb matching, skewed to anti-spike CD8.

The protocol attached unique molecular identifiers to individual cDNA molecules. TCRdb recomputed calls from the 5' RACE reads with MiXCR, one row per CDR3 protein. The sample yields 40,000 to 60,000 distinct CDR3 sequences, around 6.4% seen once. Germline loops: CDR1 SEHNR, CDR2 FQNEAQ (reference sequence). V was cut by 5 bases and J by 8 bases, with 13 bases left in between. The CDR3 totals 13 residues. Comments on this clonotype: Its antigen is not known.

The sample here was whole blood, taken at baseline. This clonotype was obtained from an adult who was a healthcare worker with PCR-confirmed SARS-CoV-2 infection or an uninfected control (not recorded which). The chain couples TRBV7-9 to TRBJ2-1; D gene ambiguous. CDR3 amino acids: CASSRSETHEQFF. CDR3 DNA sequence: TGTGCCAGCAGCCGGAGTGAGACCCATGAGCAGTTCTTC.